This T cell receptor (beta chain) was identified in a study of T cell responses to AZD1222 COVID-19 vaccine. The assay was immunoSEQ multiplex PCR, and TCRdb's table has in-frame clones only and misses some. The sample consists of 100,000 to 150,000 clones, around 84% of them appearing once. The ends were cut back, 0 bases at V and 8 bases at J, with 8 bases in the middle. CDR3 length equals 13 residues. Germline values: CDR1 LGHNA, CDR2 YNFKEQ. This receptor was obtained from an adult in good health. The specimen was peripheral blood, collected on day 0 of AZD1222 vaccination. This chain joins TRBV4-2 and TRBJ1-3; D ambiguous. The CDR3 DNA sequence: TGTGCCAGCAGCCAAGAGAGGTATGACACCATATATTTT. Amino acid sequence: CASSQERYDTIYF.